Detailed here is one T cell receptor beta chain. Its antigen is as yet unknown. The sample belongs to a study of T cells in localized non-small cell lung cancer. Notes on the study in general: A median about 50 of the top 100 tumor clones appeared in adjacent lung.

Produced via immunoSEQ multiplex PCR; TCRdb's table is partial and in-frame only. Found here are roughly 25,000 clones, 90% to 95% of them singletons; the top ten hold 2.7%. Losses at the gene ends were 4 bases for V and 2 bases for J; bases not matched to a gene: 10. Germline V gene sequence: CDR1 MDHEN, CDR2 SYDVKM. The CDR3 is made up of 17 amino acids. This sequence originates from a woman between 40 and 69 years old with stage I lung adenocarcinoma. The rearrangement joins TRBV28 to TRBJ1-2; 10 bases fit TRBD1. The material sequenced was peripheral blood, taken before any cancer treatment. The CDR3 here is CASSSAPKTGGNYGYTF. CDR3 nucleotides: TGTGCCAGCAGTTCCGCTCCAAAGACAGGGGGCAACTATGGCTACACCTTC.